These 24 T cell receptor beta chains were sequenced from one sample in a study of cytomegalovirus exposure and HLA in healthy donors. The table came from immunoSEQ multiplex PCR; TCRdb's copy has only in-frame clones and leaves some out. This sample has 200,000 to 250,000 clones, with 85% to 90% found just once. Material for sequencing was PBMCs. Receptors originate from a man aged 18-30 years in good health and CMV-seronegative.

The chain uses TRBV11-2 and TRBJ2-1; TRBD2 matches 12 bases. CDR1 SGHAT and CDR2 FQNNGV come from the germline V gene. This CDR3 contains 19 residues. Trimming cost V 4 bases and J 1 base; bases outside gene matches: 11. CDR3 amino acids: CASSSSSGRVDSSYNEQFF. The CDR3 bases are TGTGCCAGCAGCTCCTCTAGCGGGAGGGTCGATAGTTCCTACAATGAGCAGTTCTTC.

The rearrangement links TRBV25-1 to TRBJ2-7, with a possible D match to TRBD1 (6 bases). Germline V gene lookup returns CDR1 MGHDK and CDR2 SYGVNS. CDR3 length: 13 residues. V was pared by 6 bases and J by 6 bases, with 15 bases between. DNA of the CDR3: TGTGCCAGCAGGGAAACCGGACAGATCGAGCAGTACTTC. The encoded protein is CASRETGQIEQYF.

The V call is TRBV27, the J call TRBJ2-7; no firm D call. The CDR3 is made up of 11 amino acids. Looked up from germline, CDR1 is MNHEY and CDR2 is SMNVEV (reference sequence). V was pared by 5 bases and J by 3 bases, with 5 bases between. The CDR3 sequence is CASSGLYEQYF. The CDR3 DNA sequence: TGTGCCAGCAGTGGCCTCTACGAGCAGTACTTC.

J is TRBJ2-5 and V is TRBV28; D is uncertain. The CDR3 sequence is 15 residues long. V was shortened by 2 bases and J by 0 bases, with 10 bases between the two germline ends. CDR1 MDHEN and CDR2 SYDVKM come from the germline V gene. The CDR3 spells CASSLGQKYQETQYF. CDR3 nucleotide sequence: TGTGCCAGCAGTTTAGGGCAGAAATACCAAGAGACCCAGTACTTC.

This chain uses TRBV28 with TRBJ1-5; maybe TRBD1 (5 bases). V lost 6 bases, J lost 5 bases, and 17 bases lay in between. The germline V gene encodes CDR1 MDHEN and CDR2 SYDVKM. The CDR3 contains 15 residues. CDR3: CASRPLGPVDQPQHF. The CDR3 DNA is TGTGCCAGCAGACCTCTGGGGCCGGTCGATCAGCCCCAGCATTTT.

V usage is TRBV6-5 and J usage is TRBJ1-1; D might be TRBD1 (5 bases). The CDR3 consists of 15 residues. The V gene's germline CDR1 is MNHEY and CDR2 SVGAGI. Trimming removed 4 bases from V and 10 bases from J, with 22 bases in between. CDR3 sequence (DNA): TGTGCCAGCAGTTCATGGCATCAGGGAAAATTCGGAGCTTTCTTT. This encodes CASSSWHQGKFGAFF.

A word on this clone: Mismatch with germline at one junction end may stem from a read error. V and J are TRBV7-2 and TRBJ1-2; D not resolved. The CDR3 spans 14 residues. From germline, CDR1 is SGHTA and CDR2 FQGNSA. The CDR3 coding sequence is TGTGCCAGCAGCCTATCCTATGAGGGATATGGCTGCACCTTC. Protein product: CASSLSYEGYGCTF.

Details on this clone: Other DNA variants within this sample encode the same CDR3. CDR3 bases: TGCGCCAGCAGCTTAACAGGGAACACCGGGGAGCTGTTTTTT. This codes for CASSLTGNTGELFF. The chain uses TRBV5-1 and TRBJ2-2; maybe TRBD1 (5 bases). V shed 2 bases and J shed 1 base, with 6 bases lying between them. The CDR3 covers 14 residues. Germline V CDR1 and CDR2: SGHRS, YFSETQ. Drawing the rest from reference TRBV5-1 and TRBJ2-2, the complete variable domain is KAGVTQTPRYLIKTRGQQVTLSCSPISGHRSVSWYQQTPGQGLQFLFEYFSETQRNKGNFPGRFSGRQFSNSRSEMNVSTLELGDSALYLCASSLTGNTGELFFGEGSRLTVL.

The rearrangement joins TRBV18 to TRBJ1-5; 8 bases match TRBD1. The V gene end was trimmed by 6 bases and the J gene end by 5 bases; junction bases not matched to a gene: 9. CDR3 length equals 15 residues. The germline gives CDR1 KGHSH, CDR2 LQKENI. CDR3 amino acids: CASSPTGTGYQPQHF. The CDR3 DNA reads as TGTGCCAGCTCTCCCACCGGGACAGGCTATCAGCCCCAGCATTTT.

The chain recombines TRBV7-9 with TRBJ1-5; TRBD1 is a possible D gene (6 bases). CDR1 is SEHNR, CDR2 FQNEAQ, per germline (reference sequence). CDR3 length equals 13 residues. V shed 5 bases and J shed 6 bases, with 11 bases lying between them. The CDR3 region is CASSPRGPQPQHF. The CDR3 DNA is TGTGCCAGCAGCCCCAGGGGACCTCAGCCCCAGCATTTT.

The chain uses TRBV19 and TRBJ2-2; 9 nucleotides agree with TRBD1. V was clipped by 5 bases and J by 4 bases; unmatched bases: 11. The CDR3 is 17 residues long. Per germline, CDR1 LNHDA and CDR2 SQIVND (reference sequence). DNA for the CDR3: TGTGCCAGTAGTTACAACCACGGGACAGGGTCCACCGGGGAGCTGTTTTTT. Protein sequence: CASSYNHGTGSTGELFF. Full variable domain (remainder filled in from reference TRBV19 and TRBJ2-2): DGGITQSPKYLFRKEGQNVTLSCEQNLNHDAMYWYRQDPGQGLRLIYYSQIVNDFQKGDIAEGYSVSREKKESFPLTVTSAQKNPTAFYLCASSYNHGTGSTGELFFGEGSRLTVL.

The rearrangement links TRBV6-1 to TRBJ2-2; 8 nucleotides match TRBD2. Per germline, CDR1 MNHNS and CDR2 SASEGT. This CDR3 has 14 amino acids. J lost 7 bases, V lost 4 bases, and 5 bases had no gene match. CDR3 bases: TGTGCCAGCAGTGTCCGGGGGGGCTACGGGGAGCTGTTTTTT. It yields the protein CASSVRGGYGELFF.

V is TRBV29-1 and J is TRBJ1-1; D is perhaps TRBD1 (6 bases). CDR3 size: 14 residues. With 6 bases removed from V and 5 bases from J, the gap between germline ends came to 19 bases. Germline CDR1 is SQVTM and CDR2 is ANQGSEA. CDR3 nucleotide sequence: TGCAGCGTCGCCCTACCCAGGGGTGCAACTGAAGCTTTCTTT. Translation gives CSVALPRGATEAFF. Full variable domain (rest looked up from reference TRBV29-1 and TRBJ1-1): SAVISQKPSRDICQRGTSLTIQCQVDSQVTMMFWYRQQPGQSLTLIATANQGSEATYESGFVIDKFPISRPNLTFSTLTVSNMSPEDSSIYLCSVALPRGATEAFFGQGTRLTVV.

The chain has TRBV30 and TRBJ2-7, with 9 bases matching TRBD1. The germline V gene encodes CDR1 GTSNPN and CDR2 SVGIG (reference sequence). The CDR3 loop spans 15 amino acids. V lost 0 bases to trimming and J lost 2 bases; unmatched junction nucleotides: 5. This CDR3 is CAWSVGTGRAYEQYF. In nucleotides, the CDR3 is TGTGCCTGGAGTGTCGGGACAGGGAGGGCCTACGAGCAGTACTTC.

This clone occurred once. The J gene is TRBJ2-7, the V gene TRBV18, with D possibly being TRBD2 (7 bases). The V end lost 0 bases, the J end lost 5 bases, and 11 bases lay between the germline ends. Germline V gene lookup returns CDR1 KGHSH and CDR2 LQKENI. This CDR3 is 14 amino acids long. In nucleotides, the CDR3 is TGTGCCAGCTCACCACCGGGGGGGCCGGACGAGCAGTACTTC. It yields the protein CASSPPGGPDEQYF.

The chain has TRBV6-5 and TRBJ1-3; possible D gene TRBD1, 6 bases. The V end lost 2 bases, the J end lost 4 bases, and 12 bases lay between the germline ends. CDR3 length: 15 amino acids. Per the germline V gene, CDR1 is MNHEY and CDR2 is SVGAGI. CDR3 loop: CASSYAGAGGNTIYF. Here the CDR3 DNA reads TGTGCCAGCAGTTACGCAGGGGCAGGGGGAAACACCATATATTTT.

CDR3 loop: CASSEGTGELFF. The CDR3, as DNA: TGTGCCAGCAGCGAGGGCACCGGGGAGCTGTTTTTT. This rearrangement joins TRBV13 to TRBJ2-2; the D gene is possibly TRBD2 (5 bases). The V end lost 5 bases, the J end lost 4 bases, and 5 bases lay between the germline ends. CDR1 and CDR2 (germline): PRHDT, FYEKMQ (reference sequence). CDR3 length: 12 residues. Looking up the rest from reference TRBV13 and TRBJ2-2 gives the full variable domain: AAGVIQSPRHLIKEKRETATLKCYPIPRHDTVYWYQQGPGQDPQFLISFYEKMQSDKGSIPDRFSAQQFSDYHSELNMSSLELGDSALYFCASSEGTGELFFGEGSRLTVL.

This sequence joins TRBV5-1 and TRBJ1-1, with TRBD1 matching 7 bases. This CDR3 region has 14 residues. The J segment lost 0 bases and the V segment lost 4 bases, leaving 3 bases of the junction unmatched. Germline loops: CDR1 SGHRS, CDR2 YFSETQ. The CDR3 spells CASSRDRMNTEAFF. CDR3 nucleotides: TGCGCCAGCAGCCGGGACAGAATGAACACTGAAGCTTTCTTT.

The chain links TRBV29-1 to TRBJ2-3; D not certain. In germline, CDR1 is SQVTM, CDR2 ANQGSEA. This CDR3 spans 12 amino acids. The ends were cut back, 4 bases at V and 2 bases at J, with 7 bases in the middle. The CDR3 here is CSVGAITDTQYF. The CDR3 DNA is TGCAGCGTTGGCGCGATCACAGATACGCAGTATTTT.

This chain uses TRBV18 with TRBJ2-7; 11 nucleotides match TRBD1. J lost 4 bases, V lost 3 bases, and 2 bases had no gene match. Germline CDR1 KGHSH, CDR2 LQKENI. The CDR3 consists of 14 residues. The DNA of the CDR3 is TGTGCCAGCTCACCCGGACAGGGGGCATACGAGCAGTACTTC. The encoded protein is CASSPGQGAYEQYF.

This clone has only one observation. The gene calls are TRBV7-2 and TRBJ1-1, with D possibly TRBD1 on 6 matching bases. Trimming shortened V by 4 bases and J by 5 bases, and 26 bases separated the two germline ends. There are 18 residues in the CDR3. Germline CDR1 is SGHTA and CDR2 is FQGNSA. CDR3 nucleotide sequence: TGTGCCAGCAGCTCCGCTGACTCCTGGACAGCTCCAAGGACTGAAGCTTTCTTT. It yields the protein CASSSADSWTAPRTEAFF.

The genes are TRBV5-1 and TRBJ1-2; 8 bases agree with TRBD1. The CDR3 sequence is 13 residues long. The V segment lost 0 bases and the J segment 6 bases; nucleotides outside the gene matches: 1. Germline values: CDR1 SGHRS, CDR2 YFSETQ. The CDR3 sequence: CASSLATGDGYTF. The DNA for the CDR3 is TGCGCCAGCAGCTTGGCGACAGGGGATGGCTACACCTTC. Drawing the rest from reference TRBV5-1 and TRBJ1-2, the complete variable domain is KAGVTQTPRYLIKTRGQQVTLSCSPISGHRSVSWYQQTPGQGLQFLFEYFSETQRNKGNFPGRFSGRQFSNSRSEMNVSTLELGDSALYLCASSLATGDGYTFGSGTRLTVV.

The chain combines TRBV13 with TRBJ2-3; 8 bases map to TRBD2. Looked up from germline, CDR1 is PRHDT and CDR2 is FYEKMQ (reference sequence). Unmatched junction bases numbered 11, after V lost 5 bases and J lost 4 bases. The CDR3 is made up of 16 amino acids. The CDR3 loop reads CASSTTGTRVADTQYF. The CDR3 nucleotides are TGTGCCAGCAGCACAACCGGGACTAGAGTAGCAGATACGCAGTATTTT.

This clone was seen once. V is TRBV7-3 and J is TRBJ2-1, with 14 bases fitting TRBD2. The CDR3 has 18 residues. V lost 4 bases, J lost 1 base, and 6 bases stayed unmatched. From germline, CDR1 is SGHTA and CDR2 FQGTGA. CDR3 residues: CASSSRTSGRPSYNEQFF. CDR3 nucleotides: TGTGCCAGCAGCTCAAGGACTAGCGGGAGGCCATCCTACAATGAGCAGTTCTTC.